This T cell receptor beta chain was recovered during a study of cytomegalovirus exposure and HLA in healthy donors. Study conclusions and caveats: Reportedly, TCR beta sequences accurately predicted HLA-A and HLA-B alleles in most subjects. Cytomegalovirus-associated TCR beta chains were listed, numbering under 200.

The ends were cut back, 0 bases at V and 5 bases at J, with 10 bases in the middle. The CDR3 covers 14 residues. Germline values: CDR1 LGHNA, CDR2 YSLEER. Of note for this clone: What it binds is not known.

Primers for the PCR totalled 60 Vbeta and 13 Jbeta. The protocol was immunoSEQ multiplex PCR, while the TCRdb copy is restricted to in-frame clones and leaves out a portion. The sample lists under 250,000 clones, approximately 79% seen once, with approximately 4.7% in the top ten. Sequencing was done on a sample of PBMCs. The chain links TRBV4-3 to TRBJ2-5; D might be TRBD1 (5 bases). The clonotype originates from a woman aged 25 to 39 in good health and CMV-seropositive. CDR3 protein: CASSQDRGGETQYF. The DNA for the CDR3 is TGCGCCAGCAGCCAAGATAGGGGTGGTGAGACCCAGTACTTC.